The 2 T cell receptor beta chains reported below all come from one sample, sequenced in a study of cytomegalovirus exposure and HLA in healthy donors. The PCR used 60 Vbeta and 13 Jbeta primers. Some clones are missing from TCRdb's copy, which holds only in-frame ones; the method was immunoSEQ multiplex PCR. This table holds 140,000 to 150,000 clones, 70% to 85% found once. Sequenced: PBMCs. All receptors derive from a male donor in good health and CMV-seronegative.

For this clone: At the DNA level, this CDR3 is encoded by other sequences in the same sample as well. The J gene is TRBJ2-7, the V gene TRBV13, with TRBD1 as a possible D gene (6 bases). This CDR3 spans 16 amino acids. Trimming left V 0 bases short and J 4 bases short, with 16 bases between. From germline, CDR1 is PRHDT and CDR2 FYEKMQ (reference sequence). CDR3 nucleotides: TGTGCCAGCAGCTTAGGCGTCGGACAGCTCTTATACGAGCAGTACTTC. This codes for CASSLGVGQLLYEQYF.

Concerning this clone: This sample also contains other DNA sequences that code for the same CDR3. V usage is TRBV30 and J usage is TRBJ1-2, with D tentatively TRBD1 (5 bases). Deletions cut 2 bases from V and 0 bases from J, with 13 bases between. CDR3 length equals 15 residues. Looked up from germline, CDR1 is GTSNPN and CDR2 is SVGIG (reference sequence). The chain's CDR3 is CAWSPGGGSNYGYTF. CDR3 bases: TGTGCCTGGAGTCCGGGGGGAGGCTCTAACTATGGCTACACCTTC.